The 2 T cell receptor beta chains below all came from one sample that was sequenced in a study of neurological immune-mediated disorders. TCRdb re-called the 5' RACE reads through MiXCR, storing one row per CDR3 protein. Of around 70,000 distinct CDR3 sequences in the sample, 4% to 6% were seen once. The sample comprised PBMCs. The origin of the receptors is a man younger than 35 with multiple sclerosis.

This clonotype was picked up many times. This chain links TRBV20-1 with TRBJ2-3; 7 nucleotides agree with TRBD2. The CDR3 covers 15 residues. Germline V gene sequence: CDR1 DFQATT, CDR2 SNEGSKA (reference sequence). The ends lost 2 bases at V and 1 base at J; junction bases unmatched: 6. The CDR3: CSARSGTTRTDTQYF. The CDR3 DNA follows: TGCAGTGCTAGAAGTGGGACTACCCGCACAGATACGCAGTATTTT.

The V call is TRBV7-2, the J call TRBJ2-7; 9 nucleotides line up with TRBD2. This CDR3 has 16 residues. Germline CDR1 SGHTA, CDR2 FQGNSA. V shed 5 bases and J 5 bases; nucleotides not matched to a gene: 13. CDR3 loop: CASSRQGGRAADEQYF. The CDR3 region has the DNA TGTGCCAGCAGCCGACAAGGCGGGAGGGCCGCCGACGAGCAGTACTTC.